This TCR beta chain came from a study of cytomegalovirus exposure and HLA in healthy donors. This PCR relied on a set of 60 Vbeta primers and 13 Jbeta primers. The protocol was immunoSEQ multiplex PCR, while the TCRdb copy is restricted to in-frame clones and leaves out a portion. The sample consists of about 31,000 clones, roughly 44% of them appearing once. The material sequenced was PBMCs. This TCR was recovered from a woman in her 50s in good health and CMV-seronegative.

CDR3 sequence reads: CASSLAGVSYNEQFF. The CDR3 bases are TGTGCCAGCAGTTTGGCAGGGGTTTCCTACAATGAGCAGTTCTTC. The chain uses TRBV27 and TRBJ2-1; tentative D call: TRBD1 (6 bases). Germline V lookup: CDR1 MNHEY, CDR2 SMNVEV (reference sequence). This CDR3 is built from 15 residues. Trimming took 3 bases from V and 1 from J, leaving 10 bases between them.